The T cell receptor beta chain under discussion was sequenced for a study of blood T cell repertoires in COVID-19. TCRdb keeps only in-frame clones here, not all; method: immunoSEQ multiplex PCR. Among fewer than 200,000 clones listed, approximately 86% were seen once. This CDR3 comprises 18 residues. V was pared by 7 bases and J by 4 bases, with 26 bases between. Germline CDR1 and CDR2: SEHNR and FQNEAQ (reference sequence). The chain recombines TRBV7-9 with TRBJ2-1; D is possibly TRBD2 (7 bases). Sequencing was carried out using peripheral blood. The receptor comes from a man between 60 and 75 years old who had recovered from COVID-19. As DNA, the CDR3 is TGTGCCAGCAACCAAGCCTTGGGGGGGGGCTTAGGTTACAATGAGCAGTTCTTC. It specifies CASNQALGGGLGYNEQFF. The full variable domain, in which reference TRBV7-9 and TRBJ2-1 provide the parts outside the CDR3, is DTGVSQNPRHKITKRGQNVTFRCDPISEHNRLYWYRQTLGQGPEFLTYFQNEAQLEKSRLLSDRFSAERPKGSFSTLEIQRTEQGDSAMYLCASNQALGGGLGYNEQFFGPGTRLTVL.